The 13 T cell receptor beta chains below all came from one sample that was sequenced in a study of post-analysis software for immune sequencing data. Whole-study results and caveats: The study found TRBV5-6, TRBV5-1 and TRBV20-1 among a few TRBV segments more frequent in patients than controls.

For these receptors, no antigen is known. Sequencing libraries made from TCR beta cDNA carried unique molecular identifiers. Each CDR3 protein gets one entry after TCRdb re-called the PCR reads with MiXCR. The sample consists of over 300,000 distinct CDR3 sequences, approximately 38% of them appearing once. The sequenced sample was blood. The receptors originated from a girl between 10 and 17 years old with multiple sclerosis.

This clonotype was seen more than once but under ten times. The rearrangement uses TRBV4-1 and TRBJ2-6; 8 positions agree with TRBD1. The V and J ends lost 3 bases and 2 bases, in that order; junction bases with no gene match: 15. The germline CDR1 and CDR2 sequences are MGHRA and YSYEKL. The CDR3 spans 20 residues. CDR3: CASSQRPPVDRATGANVLTF. Here the CDR3 DNA reads TGCGCCAGCAGCCAGAGGCCCCCCGTGGACAGGGCAACTGGGGCCAACGTCCTGACTTTC.

The rearrangement uses TRBV20-1 and TRBJ2-7, with D unresolved. The germline V and J ends were trimmed by 1 base and 2 bases, with 12 bases remaining between them. Germline V gene data show CDR1 as DFQATT and CDR2 as SNEGSKA (reference sequence). This CDR3 has 14 amino acids. The DNA of the CDR3 is TGCAGTGCTAGAGGACACACGGACCCCTACGAGCAGTACTTC. Translation gives CSARGHTDPYEQYF.

This clonotype was seen a few times. The chain combines TRBV5-6 with TRBJ1-1; D ambiguous. V lost 1 base to trimming and J lost 0 bases, with 10 bases between them. The germline gives CDR1 SGHDT, CDR2 YYEEEE. This CDR3 spans 15 amino acids. The CDR3 region has the DNA TGTGCCAGCAGCTTGATTTACAGTCTGAACACTGAAGCTTTCTTT. Translating gives CASSLIYSLNTEAFF.

In nucleotides, the CDR3 is TGTGCCAGCAGCCCCCGAGGGGCTGAAGCTTTCTTT. This translates into CASSPRGAEAFF. The V call is TRBV14, the J call TRBJ1-1, with a possible D match to TRBD1 (5 bases). Germline lookup yields CDR1 SGHDN and CDR2 FVKESK. Trimming removed 4 bases from V and 6 bases from J, with 9 bases in between. The CDR3 contains 12 residues.

The chain combines TRBV3-1 with TRBJ2-1; unclear D gene. Germline V gene lookup returns CDR1 LGHDT and CDR2 YNNKEL (reference sequence). Trimming left V 0 bases short and J 4 bases short, with 7 bases between. The CDR3 loop spans 14 amino acids. DNA for the CDR3: TGTGCCAGCAGCCAAGACTCCTATTACAATGAGCAGTTCTTC. Its translation: CASSQDSYYNEQFF.

The chain has TRBV21-1 and TRBJ2-4; TRBD1 reflects the table's D call only, with no check against the DNA. TRBV21-1 is noted as a pseudogene. The CDR3 runs to 14 residues. DNA of the CDR3: TGTGCCAGCAGCCCCCCGTGGAACAGAAACATTCAGTACTTC. Its translation: CASSPPWNRNIQYF.

This chain uses TRBV12-3 or TRBV12-4 with TRBJ1-2; TRBD1 might be the D (6 bases). Trimming cost V 6 bases and J 5 bases, with 28 bases left between them. The CDR3 consists of 18 residues. The chain's CDR3 is CASSPRRGLLLPGYGYTF. CDR3 sequence (DNA): TGTGCCAGCAGCCCTCGCAGGGGCCTTCTCCTCCCCGGTTATGGCTACACCTTC.

The V and J genes are TRBV24-1 and TRBJ1-5; the match to TRBD1 covers 7 bases. Losses at the gene ends were 6 bases for V and 6 bases for J; bases not matched to a gene: 7. The CDR3 sequence is 14 residues long. CDR1 and CDR2 from the germline V gene are KGHDR and SFDVKD. The CDR3 nucleotides read TGTGCCACCAGTCCCGGACAGGTCTTTCAGCCCCAGCATTTT. Translation gives CATSPGQVFQPQHF.

About this clonotype: One end of the junction does not line up with germline, which may come from a read error. The chain has TRBV10-2 and TRBJ2-2, with a tentative D call TRBD2 (5 bases). CDR3 size: 12 residues. Germline V gives CDR1 WSHSY, CDR2 SAAADI. In nucleotides, the CDR3 is TGCGCCAGCAGGGACCCCACCGGGGAGCGGTTTTTT. This encodes CASRDPTGERFF.

The CDR3 reads CASSQEPPLAGGPQETQYF. The CDR3 DNA sequence: TGCGCCAGCAGCCAAGAACCCCCACTAGCGGGGGGGCCTCAGGAGACCCAGTACTTC. The chain carries TRBV4-1 and TRBJ2-5, with TRBD2 identical over 13 bases. The CDR3 covers 19 residues. V lost 0 bases, J lost 5 bases, and 12 bases stayed unmatched. The germline CDR1 and CDR2 sequences are MGHRA and YSYEKL.

This clonotype was seen a few times. This sequence joins TRBV14 and TRBJ2-1; D unresolved. The V end lost 0 bases, the J end lost 1 base, and 10 bases lay between the germline ends. Germline lookup yields CDR1 SGHDN and CDR2 FVKESK. CDR3 length equals 16 residues. CDR3 in amino acids: CASSQDLGRSYNEQFF. As DNA, the CDR3 is TGTGCCAGCAGCCAAGATCTAGGGCGGTCCTACAATGAGCAGTTCTTC.

In its sample, this clonotype was seen many times. The chain employs TRBV7-9 and TRBJ2-7; D remains ambiguous. The germline gives CDR1 SEHNR, CDR2 FQNEAQ (reference sequence). Trimming cost V 3 bases and J 2 bases, with 14 bases left between them. This CDR3 is built from 15 residues. The CDR3 DNA sequence: TGTGCCAGCAGCTTGGTAGGAACGTCCGCCTACGAGCAGTACTTC. Protein sequence: CASSLVGTSAYEQYF.

This clonotype came up many times. V usage is TRBV27 and J usage is TRBJ2-7; D call uncertain. Germline V CDR1 and CDR2: MNHEY, SMNVEV (reference sequence). There are 13 residues in the CDR3. V was shortened by 2 bases and J by 2 bases, with 7 bases between the two germline ends. CDR3 sequence (DNA): TGTGCCAGCAGTTTAACTGGGCCCTACGAGCAGTACTTC. Protein product: CASSLTGPYEQYF.